Each of the 10 T cell receptor beta chains below was sequenced from the same sample in a study of memory CD4+ T cells and cytomegalovirus serostatus. The sort gate was single viable CD3+CD4+CD8-CD45RO+ cells for memory CD4+ T cells. Method: immunoSEQ multiplex PCR; TCRdb's copy keeps in-frame clones and lacks some. The data contain 55,000 to 65,000 clones, 82% of them singletons. The material sequenced was memory CD4+ T cells from blood. The receptors were gathered from an adult in good health and CMV-seronegative.

The gene calls are TRBV25-1 and TRBJ1-4, with D unclear. The V end was cut by 5 bases, the J end by 10 bases, with 11 bases between. Germline loops: CDR1 MGHDK, CDR2 SYGVNS. This CDR3 contains 12 residues. CDR3 DNA sequence: TGTGCCAGCAGTTTAAGGAGTATAAAACTGTTTTTT. This codes for CASSLRSIKLFF. Drawing the rest from reference TRBV25-1 and TRBJ1-4, the complete variable domain is EADIYQTPRYLVIGTGKKITLECSQTMGHDKMYWYQQDPGMELHLIHYSYGVNSTEKGDLSSESTVSRIRTEHFPLTLESARPSHTSQYLCASSLRSIKLFFGSGTQLSVL.

The chain has TRBV10-3 and TRBJ2-6; the D is unclear. The CDR3 sequence is 15 residues long. Germline CDR1 reads ENHRY; CDR2 reads SYGVKD. With 4 bases removed from V and 2 bases from J, the gap between germline ends came to 9 bases. Here the CDR3 reads CAISAGLAGANVLTF. CDR3 nucleotide sequence: TGTGCCATCAGTGCTGGTCTGGCTGGGGCCAACGTCCTGACTTTC.

The chain recombines TRBV6-1 with TRBJ1-6, with TRBD1 matching 7 bases. Trimming at V came to 2 bases and at J to 14 bases, leaving 12 bases not matched to a gene. Germline CDR1 is MNHNS and CDR2 is SASEGT. There are 15 residues in the CDR3. CDR3 sequence: CASSEIPGAGGSLHF. The DNA of the CDR3 is TGTGCCAGCAGTGAAATACCAGGCGCAGGGGGATCCCTCCACTTT.

The genes are TRBV7-9 and TRBJ1-6, with D possibly TRBD1 on 6 matching bases. The CDR3 totals 14 residues. Germline V gives CDR1 SEHNR, CDR2 FQNEAQ (reference sequence). V lost 5 bases and J 8 bases, leaving 13 bases between the germline ends. Here the CDR3 DNA reads TGTGCCAGCAGCCCCGGACAGCCGGATTCACCCCTCCACTTT. Its translation is CASSPGQPDSPLHF.

The J gene is TRBJ1-2, the V gene TRBV7-2, with D perhaps matching TRBD1 (5 bases). Trimming left V 5 bases short and J 2 bases short, with 6 bases between. Germline CDR1 reads SGHTA; CDR2 reads FQGNSA. The CDR3 consists of 12 residues. As DNA, the CDR3 is TGTGCCAGCAGCCGGGACAACTATGGCTACACCTTC. This encodes CASSRDNYGYTF.

This sequence joins TRBV19 and TRBJ1-1; 8 nucleotides align to TRBD1. The CDR3 has 15 amino acids. CDR1 LNHDA and CDR2 SQIVND come from the germline V gene (reference sequence). Trimming at V came to 5 bases and at J to 4 bases, leaving 9 bases not matched to a gene. This CDR3 reads CASSPRQGMGTEAFF. The CDR3 coding sequence is TGTGCCAGTAGTCCGAGACAGGGGATGGGCACTGAAGCTTTCTTT.

The chain employs TRBV4-2 and TRBJ1-4, with TRBD1 matching over 8 bases. Germline CDR1 is LGHNA and CDR2 is YNFKEQ. Germline trimming cut 3 bases from V and 6 bases from J; bases unmatched to any gene: 6. This CDR3 spans 15 amino acids. The CDR3 here is CASSQAPGQDEKLFF. CDR3 DNA: TGTGCCAGCAGCCAGGCGCCGGGACAGGATGAAAAACTGTTTTTT.

This sequence joins TRBV21-1 and TRBJ1-5. TRBV21-1 constitutes a pseudogene. This CDR3 is 20 amino acids long. CDR3 protein: CASSNTAGAHMTYSNQPQHF. CDR3 in DNA: TGTGCCAGCAGCAACACGGCGGGGGCCCATATGACTTATAGCAATCAGCCCCAGCATTTT.

CDR3 nucleotide sequence: TGCGCCAGCAGCTGGACGACAGTTCCCTACGAGCAGTACTTC. It yields the protein CASSWTTVPYEQYF. This chain links TRBV5-1 with TRBJ2-7; D is possibly TRBD1 (5 bases). CDR1 SGHRS and CDR2 YFSETQ come from the germline V gene. V gave up 3 bases and J gave up 2 bases, with 12 bases separating them. The CDR3 runs to 14 residues.

This clone was counted a few times. The chain has TRBV30 and TRBJ1-5, with 7 bases identical to TRBD1. V was pared by 2 bases and J by 4 bases, with 5 bases of the junction left unmatched. The CDR3 contains 14 residues. Germline CDR1 is GTSNPN and CDR2 is SVGIG (reference sequence). The CDR3 sequence: CAWSKTGVNQPQHF. The DNA for the CDR3 is TGTGCCTGGAGTAAAACAGGGGTAAATCAGCCCCAGCATTTT.